These T cell receptor beta chains were read from a single sample in a study of cytomegalovirus exposure and HLA in healthy donors. Sequencing used immunoSEQ multiplex PCR; TCRdb keeps in-frame clones, though not all of them. Here the sample spans 55,000 to 85,000 clones, 75% to 90% being singletons. The sample consisted of PBMCs. The receptor source for this set is a woman aged 25-40 years in good health and CMV-seronegative. Both conserved end residues are part of each CDR3. Size tells how often a clone was seen (once, few, many) or the class of an expanded clone, and some rows leave it out.

v_gene: TRBV6-1; j_gene: TRBJ1-3; abundance: few; CDR3aa: CASTGQGFSGNTIYF
v_gene: TRBV7-6; j_gene: TRBJ2-1; abundance: NA; CDR3aa: CASSLAGLAGASYNEQFF
v_gene: TRBV10-3; j_gene: TRBJ2-2; abundance: NA; CDR3aa: CAISDGTANTGELFF
v_gene: TRBV5-1; j_gene: TRBJ1-1; abundance: NA; CDR3aa: CASSDRGGEAFF
v_gene: TRBV28; j_gene: TRBJ1-2; abundance: NA; CDR3aa: CASRSPGQVFGYTF
v_gene: TRBV27; j_gene: TRBJ1-4; abundance: NA; CDR3aa: CASSTPGEGEKLFF
v_gene: TRBV28; j_gene: TRBJ2-2; abundance: NA; CDR3aa: CASSLYRANTGELFF
v_gene: TRBV29-1; j_gene: TRBJ2-7; abundance: NA; CDR3aa: CSVEIGLAGVAYEQYF
v_gene: TRBV5-1; j_gene: TRBJ1-2; abundance: NA; CDR3aa: CASSSAGEAGYTF
v_gene: TRBV7-2; j_gene: TRBJ1-5; abundance: NA; CDR3aa: CASSPTVDIVYSNQPQHF
v_gene: TRBV27; j_gene: TRBJ1-2; abundance: NA; CDR3aa: CASSAQGADGGYTF
v_gene: TRBV5-1; j_gene: TRBJ2-1; abundance: NA; CDR3aa: CASSLGLAGGSYNEQFF
v_gene: TRBV7-2; j_gene: TRBJ2-7; abundance: NA; CDR3aa: CASSFPGTSGTVEQYF
v_gene: TRBV14; j_gene: TRBJ1-3; abundance: NA; CDR3aa: CASSYSGNTIYF
v_gene: TRBV6-4; j_gene: TRBJ2-3; abundance: NA; CDR3aa: CASSWDSRTDTQYF
v_gene: TRBV9; j_gene: TRBJ1-3; abundance: NA; CDR3aa: CASSPREDSGNTIYF
v_gene: TRBV7-2; j_gene: TRBJ1-3; abundance: NA; CDR3aa: CASSSLSGNTIYF
v_gene: TRBV25-1; j_gene: TRBJ1-3; abundance: once; CDR3aa: CASSEGGPGNTIYF
v_gene: TRBV7-6; j_gene: TRBJ2-5; abundance: NA; CDR3aa: CASSSPLRQETQYF
v_gene: TRBV19; j_gene: TRBJ2-3; abundance: once; CDR3aa: CASSSGEREYTDTQYF
v_gene: TRBV14; j_gene: TRBJ1-6; abundance: NA; CDR3aa: CASSQLGQANSPLHF
v_gene: TRBV9; j_gene: TRBJ2-1; abundance: NA; CDR3aa: CASSLGLGQGDEQFF
v_gene: TRBV19; j_gene: TRBJ1-4; abundance: few; CDR3aa: CASSGAGGEKLFF
v_gene: TRBV28; j_gene: TRBJ1-6; abundance: NA; CDR3aa: CASSLSRISGNSPLHF
v_gene: TRBV28; j_gene: TRBJ1-2; abundance: NA; CDR3aa: CASSLTATRYGYTF
v_gene: TRBV7-9; j_gene: TRBJ1-2; abundance: NA; CDR3aa: CASSLPGWTNYGYTF
v_gene: TRBV28; j_gene: TRBJ2-2; abundance: NA; CDR3aa: CASSQGPNTGELFF
v_gene: TRBV7-2; j_gene: TRBJ1-3; abundance: NA; CDR3aa: CASSTGGDMDTYF
v_gene: TRBV18; j_gene: TRBJ2-5; abundance: NA; CDR3aa: CASSTAPKETQYF
v_gene: TRBV9; j_gene: TRBJ2-1; abundance: few; CDR3aa: CASSVTGTSGFSEQFF
v_gene: TRBV5-1; j_gene: TRBJ1-1; abundance: NA; CDR3aa: CASSLAPGQLNTEAFF